These T cell receptor beta chains were read from a single sample in a study of radiotherapy plus CTLA-4 blockade in lung cancer. The protocol was immunoSEQ multiplex PCR, while the TCRdb copy is restricted to in-frame clones and leaves out a portion. The table includes about 97,000 clones, around 79% detected once. The sample was peripheral blood, taken from a patient treated with radiotherapy plus ipilimumab. The receptor source for this set is a human donor with non-small cell lung cancer who had a partial response to radiotherapy plus ipilimumab. Some clones in this sample may be carry-over from other donors' samples. The CDR3 runs from the conserved cysteine through the conserved F or W. A D gene is named only where the DNA matches it firmly. Some rows mark clone size as missing; the rest say once, few, many or name a class of expanded clone.

J gene: TRBJ2-3
D gene: TRBD2
clone size: -
V gene: TRBV7-2
CDR3 DNA: TGTGCCAGCAGCACCGGGACTAGCGGGGGTTCATATACGCAGTATTTT
CDR3 protein: CASSTGTSGGSYTQYF

J gene: TRBJ2-4
D gene: TRBD1
clone size: -
V gene: TRBV19
CDR3 DNA: TGTGCCAGTAGGGACAGGGCGCAAAACATTCAGTACTTC
CDR3 protein: CASRDRAQNIQYF

J gene: TRBJ2-7
D gene: TRBD1
clone size: -
V gene: TRBV19
CDR3 DNA: TGTGCCAGTAAGGGGACAGCCTCCTCCTACGAGCAGTACTTC
CDR3 protein: CASKGTASSYEQYF

J gene: TRBJ1-1
D gene: TRBD1
clone size: -
V gene: TRBV2
CDR3 DNA: TGTGCCAGCAGTACAGGGGGCACTGAAGCTTTCTTT
CDR3 protein: CASSTGGTEAFF

J gene: TRBJ2-1
D gene: -
clone size: -
V gene: TRBV7-8
CDR3 DNA: TGTGCCAGCAGCTCCCCCGGCTACAATGAGCAGTTCTTC
CDR3 protein: CASSSPGYNEQFF

J gene: TRBJ1-6
D gene: TRBD1
clone size: -
V gene: TRBV28
CDR3 DNA: TGTGCCAGCAGTTTAGGGACAGGGAGTCGTTCACCCCTCCACTTT
CDR3 protein: CASSLGTGSRSPLHF

J gene: TRBJ2-5
D gene: -
clone size: -
V gene: TRBV9
CDR3 DNA: TGTGCCAGCAGCTTCGGCAGCGAAGTGCAAGAGACCCAGTACTTC
CDR3 protein: CASSFGSEVQETQYF

J gene: TRBJ2-2
D gene: -
clone size: -
V gene: TRBV7-2
CDR3 DNA: TGTGCCAGCAGGCCTTTCAGGACAACCGGGGAGCTGTTTTTT
CDR3 protein: CASRPFRTTGELFF

J gene: TRBJ1-2
D gene: TRBD1
clone size: -
V gene: TRBV5-1
CDR3 DNA: TGCGCCAGCAGCAAGGGACCTACAGGGGACAACTATGGCTACACCTTC
CDR3 protein: CASSKGPTGDNYGYTF

J gene: TRBJ2-2
D gene: -
clone size: -
V gene: TRBV27
CDR3 DNA: TGTGCCAGCAGGAGGGGACACAACACCGGGGAGCTGTTTTTT
CDR3 protein: CASRRGHNTGELFF

J gene: TRBJ2-2
D gene: -
clone size: -
V gene: TRBV28
CDR3 DNA: TGTGCCAGTCGGGTTGGGGCCCCCACCGGGGAGCTGTTTTTT
CDR3 protein: CASRVGAPTGELFF

J gene: TRBJ2-7
D gene: TRBD2
clone size: -
V gene: TRBV6-5
CDR3 DNA: TGTGCCAGCAGTGCATCGACTAGCGGGTCTTACGAGCAGTACTTC
CDR3 protein: CASSASTSGSYEQYF

J gene: TRBJ2-7
D gene: TRBD2
clone size: -
V gene: TRBV18
CDR3 DNA: TGTGCCAGCTCACAAACTAGCGGGGGGGCCAGATACGAGCAGTACTTC
CDR3 protein: CASSQTSGGARYEQYF

J gene: TRBJ2-7
D gene: -
clone size: -
V gene: TRBV28
CDR3 DNA: TGTGCCAGCAGTTTAATTAGGCTGGGCCACGAGCAGTACTTC
CDR3 protein: CASSLIRLGHEQYF

J gene: TRBJ1-2
D gene: -
clone size: once
V gene: TRBV19
CDR3 DNA: TGTGCCAGTAGTCCCAGGGGCCCGCCTTATGGCTACACCTTC
CDR3 protein: CASSPRGPPYGYTF

J gene: TRBJ2-1
D gene: TRBD2
clone size: -
V gene: TRBV27
CDR3 DNA: TGTGCCAGCAGATCGGCGGGGCTAGCGGGGGCCAATGAGCAGTTCTTC
CDR3 protein: CASRSAGLAGANEQFF

J gene: TRBJ1-5
D gene: TRBD1
clone size: -
V gene: TRBV6-4
CDR3 DNA: TGTGCCAGCCCTCATCGGGGACAGTTTCGTCAGCCCCAGCATTTT
CDR3 protein: CASPHRGQFRQPQHF

J gene: TRBJ1-4
D gene: -
clone size: -
V gene: TRBV7-8
CDR3 DNA: TGTGCCAGCAGCTTAGCGTTTAAAGCGGGGTCGTCGACTAATGAAAAACTGTTTTTT
CDR3 protein: CASSLAFKAGSSTNEKLFF

J gene: TRBJ2-1
D gene: -
clone size: once
V gene: TRBV11-2
CDR3 DNA: TGTGCCAGCAGCTTAGATCGGGGGAGTGAGCAGTTCTTC
CDR3 protein: CASSLDRGSEQFF

J gene: TRBJ2-3
D gene: TRBD1
clone size: -
V gene: TRBV27
CDR3 DNA: TGTGCCAGCAGTTTATGGGGGACAGGGGCCCCAGATACGCAGTATTTT
CDR3 protein: CASSLWGTGAPDTQYF

J gene: TRBJ2-1
D gene: TRBD2
clone size: -
V gene: TRBV6-6
CDR3 DNA: TGTGCCAGCACCGGACTAGCGGGAGGCTCCTACAATGAGCAGTTCTTC
CDR3 protein: CASTGLAGGSYNEQFF

J gene: TRBJ2-7
D gene: -
clone size: -
V gene: TRBV28
CDR3 DNA: TGTGCCAGCAGTTCGCCACGGGGGGCAGGGGCTAGAAAGCAGTACTTC
CDR3 protein: CASSSPRGAGARKQYF

J gene: TRBJ2-3
D gene: -
clone size: -
V gene: TRBV20-1
CDR3 DNA: TGCAGTGCTAGGTTAGCGGATACGCAGTATTTT
CDR3 protein: CSARLADTQYF

J gene: TRBJ2-3
D gene: TRBD1
clone size: -
V gene: TRBV9
CDR3 DNA: TGTGCCAGCAGCGTAGACCGTTCAGGGGGATGGGATACGCAGTATTTT
CDR3 protein: CASSVDRSGGWDTQYF

J gene: TRBJ2-3
D gene: TRBD2
clone size: -
V gene: TRBV7-2
CDR3 DNA: TGTGCCAGCAGCCTGACGAATGGGGCGGGGGGGGATACGCAGTATTTT
CDR3 protein: CASSLTNGAGGDTQYF

J gene: TRBJ2-2
D gene: TRBD1
clone size: once
V gene: TRBV6-6
CDR3 DNA: TGTGCCAGCAGACCCGGACAGGGGGAGGTCGGGGAGCTGTTTTTT
CDR3 protein: CASRPGQGEVGELFF

J gene: TRBJ1-3
D gene: TRBD1
clone size: -
V gene: TRBV7-6
CDR3 DNA: TGTGCCAGCACCCCCGGACAGGGGTTCGGAAACACCATATATTTT
CDR3 protein: CASTPGQGFGNTIYF

J gene: TRBJ2-7
D gene: TRBD1
clone size: -
V gene: TRBV30
CDR3 DNA: TGTGCCTGGAGTGTACTGGGACAGGGCTTTTTCGAGCAGTACTTC
CDR3 protein: CAWSVLGQGFFEQYF

J gene: TRBJ2-5
D gene: -
clone size: -
V gene: TRBV2
CDR3 DNA: TGTGCCAGCAGTGTAGATCTCCAAGAGACCCAGTACTTC
CDR3 protein: CASSVDLQETQYF

J gene: TRBJ1-1
D gene: -
clone size: -
V gene: TRBV11-2
CDR3 DNA: TGTGCCACCTCCCAGCAGGGGAACACTGAAGCTTTCTTT
CDR3 protein: CATSQQGNTEAFF

J gene: TRBJ2-1
D gene: -
clone size: once
V gene: TRBV7-2
CDR3 DNA: TGTGCCAGCAGCCCAAATTACAGGGTAAGCTACAATGAGCAGTTCTTC
CDR3 protein: CASSPNYRVSYNEQFF

J gene: TRBJ2-3
D gene: TRBD2
clone size: -
V gene: TRBV5-1
CDR3 DNA: TGCGCCAGCAGCGGACGAGCGGGAGTTGGCACAGATACGCAGTATTTT
CDR3 protein: CASSGRAGVGTDTQYF

J gene: TRBJ2-7
D gene: TRBD2
clone size: -
V gene: TRBV4-2
CDR3 DNA: TGTGCCAGCAGCAAAAGCACCGGGACTAGCGGACCCTACGAGCAGTACTTC
CDR3 protein: CASSKSTGTSGPYEQYF

J gene: TRBJ1-6
D gene: TRBD1
clone size: -
V gene: TRBV25-1
CDR3 DNA: TGTGCCAGCAGAGAGACAGGGGGCGATTCACCCCTCCACTTT
CDR3 protein: CASRETGGDSPLHF

J gene: TRBJ1-5
D gene: TRBD1
clone size: -
V gene: TRBV4-1
CDR3 DNA: TGCGCCAGCAGCCAAGATGGACAGGGGGCTAGGCCCCAGCATTTT
CDR3 protein: CASSQDGQGARPQHF

J gene: TRBJ1-4
D gene: TRBD1
clone size: -
V gene: TRBV5-1
CDR3 DNA: TGCGCCAGCAGCTTGCCGGGACAGGGCCAAAAACTGTTTTTT
CDR3 protein: CASSLPGQGQKLFF

J gene: TRBJ1-5
D gene: -
clone size: few
V gene: TRBV19
CDR3 DNA: TGTGCCAGTAGTATCCAGAGCAATCAGCCCCAGCATTTT
CDR3 protein: CASSIQSNQPQHF

J gene: TRBJ2-1
D gene: TRBD2
clone size: -
V gene: TRBV5-1
CDR3 DNA: TGCGCCTCAGCGGGAATTTCCTACAATGAGCAGTTCTTC
CDR3 protein: CASAGISYNEQFF

J gene: TRBJ1-2
D gene: -
clone size: -
V gene: TRBV30
CDR3 DNA: TGTGCCTGGAGTGTAGCCGGGGAGGAAGGCTACACCTTC
CDR3 protein: CAWSVAGEEGYTF

J gene: TRBJ2-1
D gene: -
clone size: -
V gene: TRBV6-5
CDR3 DNA: TGTGCCAGCAGTTACGATCTAGATTTGAATGAGCAGTTCTTC
CDR3 protein: CASSYDLDLNEQFF

J gene: TRBJ2-1
D gene: TRBD2
clone size: -
V gene: TRBV7-3
CDR3 DNA: TGTGCCAGCAGCTTAAACGCGGGGGGTGAGCAGTTCTTC
CDR3 protein: CASSLNAGGEQFF

J gene: TRBJ2-5
D gene: TRBD2
clone size: once
V gene: TRBV7-3
CDR3 DNA: TGTGCCAGCAGCTACGGGGGGAGGGGAGAGACCCAGTACTTC
CDR3 protein: CASSYGGRGETQYF

J gene: TRBJ2-7
D gene: TRBD1
clone size: -
V gene: TRBV7-7
CDR3 DNA: TGTGCCAGCAGCCTGGGACAGGGGCTTCACGAGCAGTACTTC
CDR3 protein: CASSLGQGLHEQYF

J gene: TRBJ2-1
D gene: -
clone size: -
V gene: TRBV1
CDR3 DNA: TGCACCAGCAGCCACCAAACTCTAGCGGCTCCTATGTCCGAGCAGTTCTTC
CDR3 protein: CTSSHQTLAAPMSEQFF

J gene: TRBJ2-7
D gene: TRBD2
clone size: -
V gene: TRBV5-1
CDR3 DNA: TGCGCCAGCAGGCCACTATCATCGGGACTAGGGGAAGGGGAGCAGTACTTC
CDR3 protein: CASRPLSSGLGEGEQYF

J gene: TRBJ1-6
D gene: -
clone size: -
V gene: TRBV19
CDR3 DNA: TGTGCCAGTAGTATGCAGGGGATCCTCGGATATAATTCACCCCTCCACTTT
CDR3 protein: CASSMQGILGYNSPLHF

J gene: TRBJ1-2
D gene: -
clone size: -
V gene: TRBV9
CDR3 DNA: TGTGCCAGCAGCGTAGAAGGGGCCTTAGGTGGCTACACCTTC
CDR3 protein: CASSVEGALGGYTF

J gene: TRBJ2-7
D gene: -
clone size: once
V gene: TRBV9
CDR3 DNA: TGTGCCAGCAGCGTAGATCCGATGAGGGAGCAGTACTTC
CDR3 protein: CASSVDPMREQYF

J gene: TRBJ2-3
D gene: TRBD2
clone size: -
V gene: TRBV7-9
CDR3 DNA: TGTGCCAGCAAGGTGGCTAGCGGGAGATCAGATACGCAGTATTTT
CDR3 protein: CASKVASGRSDTQYF

J gene: TRBJ1-1
D gene: -
clone size: -
V gene: TRBV9
CDR3 DNA: TGTGCCAGCAGCGTAGGGGAGGGTATGAACACTGAAGCTTTCTTT
CDR3 protein: CASSVGEGMNTEAFF

J gene: TRBJ2-3
D gene: -
clone size: -
V gene: TRBV7-9
CDR3 DNA: TGTGCCAGCAGCTTCGGGGCGGGAAGCACAGATACGCAGTATTTT
CDR3 protein: CASSFGAGSTDTQYF

J gene: TRBJ1-1
D gene: TRBD1
clone size: -
V gene: TRBV6-1
CDR3 DNA: TGTGCCAGCAGGGACAGGGGTAGGGCTGAAGCTTTCTTT
CDR3 protein: CASRDRGRAEAFF

J gene: TRBJ1-2
D gene: TRBD1
clone size: -
V gene: TRBV5-1
CDR3 DNA: TGCGCCAGCAGCTTTGGAGGGGGCGGCTATGGCTACACCTTC
CDR3 protein: CASSFGGGGYGYTF

J gene: TRBJ1-6
D gene: -
clone size: -
V gene: TRBV1
CDR3 DNA: TGCACCAGCAGCCAAGGGGCCTCCCTCCACTTT
CDR3 protein: CTSSQGASLHF

J gene: TRBJ2-5
D gene: -
clone size: -
V gene: TRBV4-2
CDR3 DNA: TGTGCCAGCAGCCAAGAAACCGCAGCGGAGACCCAGTACTTC
CDR3 protein: CASSQETAAETQYF

J gene: TRBJ2-3
D gene: -
clone size: -
V gene: TRBV2
CDR3 DNA: TGTGCCAGCAGTGAGCGGTTCCCTAGCACAGATACGCAGTATTTT
CDR3 protein: CASSERFPSTDTQYF